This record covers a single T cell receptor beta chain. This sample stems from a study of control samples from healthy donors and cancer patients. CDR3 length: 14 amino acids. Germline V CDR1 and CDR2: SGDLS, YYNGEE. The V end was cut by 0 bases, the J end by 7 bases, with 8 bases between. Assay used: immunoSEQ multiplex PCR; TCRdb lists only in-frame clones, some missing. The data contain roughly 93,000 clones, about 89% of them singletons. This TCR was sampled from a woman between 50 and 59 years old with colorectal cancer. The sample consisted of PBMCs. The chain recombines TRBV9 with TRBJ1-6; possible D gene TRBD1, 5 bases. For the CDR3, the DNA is TGTGCCAGCAGCGTAGATCAGGGAAATTCACCCCTCCACTTT. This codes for CASSVDQGNSPLHF. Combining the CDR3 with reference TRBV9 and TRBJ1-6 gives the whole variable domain DSGVTQTPKHLITATGQRVTLRCSPRSGDLSVYWYQQSLDQGLQFLIQYYNGEERAKGNILERFSAQQFPDLHSELNLSSLELGDSALYFCASSVDQGNSPLHFGNGTRLTVT.